Below, one T cell receptor (beta chain) is given with its context. Trimming cost V 5 bases and J 5 bases; bases outside gene matches: 12. The CDR3 has 15 residues. Germline V gene lookup returns CDR1 SGHTA and CDR2 FQGNSA. The data stem from a study of blood T cell repertoires in COVID-19. In the study overall: Samples of COVID-19 (acute and convalescent) were obtained from the United States, Italy and Spain. Nucleic acid was either cDNA or gDNA, and it came from T cells, B-cell-depleted T cells, or PBMCs.

The table came from immunoSEQ multiplex PCR; TCRdb's copy has only in-frame clones and leaves some out. Of about 89,000 clones listed, 90% to 95% are singletons. V is TRBV7-2 and J is TRBJ2-7; 7 bases map to TRBD1. The receptor was derived from a human donor with active COVID-19. The donor label of this sample is uncertain. Sequencing input: peripheral blood. The CDR3 DNA reads as TGTGCCAGCAGCACCATGACAGGGTACGGGGACGAGCAGTACTTC. As protein: CASSTMTGYGDEQYF.